This TCR beta chain was identified in a study of T cells in placental villitis. Looking at the study overall: Placental TCR-beta repertoires were compared across villitis of unknown etiology, gestational-age-matched unaffected controls, and infectious villitis in order to test an allograft-versus-infection hypothesis. The paper as a whole reports these results and caveats: Because the paraffin blocks included small amounts of decidua, some of the captured T cells, particularly in controls, may have been decidual rather than villous infiltrates. Expanded clones in villitis of unknown etiology were found to be largely private to each placenta, suggesting the absence of a single initiating antigen. Sequencing bulk tissue made it impossible to distinguish helper, regulatory or cytotoxic T cells or to tell maternal from fetal T cells, and the approach excluded gamma-delta receptors. Villitis of unknown etiology placentae showed higher clonality than controls (median about 0.055 versus 0.0059, p=0.0025), indicating clonal expansion. CMV-specific clone frequencies were lower in villitis of unknown etiology than in infectious CMV cases (around 0.001 vs 0.01), and villitis of unknown etiology did not differ from controls on this measure.

From the cysteine through the phenylalanine, the CDR3 covers 14 amino acids. The sequence is cut down to CDR3 DNA, 42 bases in frame from base 1. In the germline V gene, CDR1 corresponds to KGHDR and CDR2 to SFDVKD. The junction carries 14 bases between V and J, which are trimmed by 10 bases and 2 bases respectively. Concerning this clone: This clone's antigen is unknown. Per-base quality was not reported, and no clone a single base away is much larger than it.

Using the immunoSEQ v4 bias-controlled multiplex PCR assay, run blinded to group allocation, TCR-beta CDR3 regions were amplified from genomic DNA. To estimate nucleated cell and T cell quantities per sample, reference gene primers were included together with the TCR-beta primers. Sequencing of the libraries was performed on an Illumina MiSeq with a 100-cycle paired-end protocol. Processing in the source paper ran as follows. Diversity and richness were calculated in immunoSEQ Analyzer software; richness by iChao1, clonality based on Pielou evenness and Shannon diversity (0-1, higher means less diverse). CDR3 amino acid sequences together with V/J genes were queried against VDJdb for CMV, EBV and influenza A specificities, with confidence 3 and substitution 2 applied. The Morisita-Horn index was used to assess TCR-beta amino acid clonotype overlap between villitis of unknown etiology, infectious villitis and control repertoires. In its TCRdb copy, this immuneACCESS table keeps in-frame sequences only and misses some clones. Where compared with another copy, unresolved V genes explain less than half of these, and the others have no known cause. V, J and clone size reflect that table, while D and trimming were determined from the DNA. The sample table lists about 1,500 clones, less than 85% of them with a count of one. The top ten clonotypes cover around 13% of the sample.

Under twelve placentae carried a pathological diagnosis of high-grade villitis of unknown etiology, selected using the Amsterdam Criteria. Compared with the control and infectious villitis groups, mothers with villitis of unknown etiology had significantly greater gravidity and parity and more prior miscarriages. Placentae were collected after delivery and examined grossly and histologically before archival tissue was selected. Five 10-micron scrolls were cut from each FFPE block, and DNA was isolated using the AllPrep DNA/RNA FFPE Tissue kit. NanoDrop was used to check DNA concentration and purity, while a Bioanalyzer was used to assess RNA quality.

Sequencing input: placental tissue containing maternal and fetal cells. The receptor's source is a human patient with villitis of unknown etiology; the placental T cells may come from both mother and fetus. The rearranged chain carries TRBV24-1 and TRBJ2-1, with the D segment possibly TRBD1 or TRBD2, each aligning over 5 bases. The nucleotide sequence is given as TGTGCCACTGGTGGGGGTGGGCCCTACAATGAGCAGTTCTTC. This yields the protein CATGGGGPYNEQFF.